This T cell receptor (beta chain) was documented in a study of T-cell reconstitution after alpha-beta-depleted transplantation in children. Study-level findings and limits: At day 60, the high TCRbeta diversity found in some patients originated from recipient T cells and thymic progenitors that had survived.

The CDR3 is 14 amino acids. Trimming removed 4 bases from V and 2 bases from J, with 15 bases in between. Germline CDR1 and CDR2: SQVTM and ANQGSEA. Ten or more counts support this clonotype. Antigen: not known. Preparation of the TCRbeta library used unique molecular identifiers. TCRdb ran MiXCR on the PCR reads and lists one entry per CDR3 protein. Among 200,000 or so distinct CDR3 sequences, approximately 6.8% were seen once, and the ten largest hold roughly 4.5%. Sequencing used PBMCs, obtained before TCRalphabeta/CD19-depleted stem cell transplant. The clonotype was recovered from a girl in the first two years of life with combined immunodeficiency, due to receive a stem cell transplant. V and J are TRBV29-1 and TRBJ2-7, with D possibly matching TRBD1 (5 bases). The CDR3 DNA reads as TGCAGCGTTGTGGGGCAGGCCAGGGCCTACGAGCAGTACTTC. Translation gives CSVVGQARAYEQYF.